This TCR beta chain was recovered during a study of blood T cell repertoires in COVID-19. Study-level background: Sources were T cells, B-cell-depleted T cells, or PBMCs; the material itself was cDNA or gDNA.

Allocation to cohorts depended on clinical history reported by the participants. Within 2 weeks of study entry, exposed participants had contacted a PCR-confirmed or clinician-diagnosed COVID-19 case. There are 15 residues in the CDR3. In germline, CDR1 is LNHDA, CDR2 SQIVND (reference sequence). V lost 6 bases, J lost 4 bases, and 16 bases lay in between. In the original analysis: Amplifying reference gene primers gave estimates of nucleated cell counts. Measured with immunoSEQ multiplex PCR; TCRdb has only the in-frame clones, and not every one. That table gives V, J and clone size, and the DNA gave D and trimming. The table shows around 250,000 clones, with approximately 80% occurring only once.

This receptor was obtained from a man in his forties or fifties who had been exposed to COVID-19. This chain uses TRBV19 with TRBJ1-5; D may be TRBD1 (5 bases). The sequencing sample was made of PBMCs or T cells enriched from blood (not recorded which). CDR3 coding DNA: TGTGCCAGTAGCGTGGGATCAGGGCCAAATCAGCCCCAGCATTTT. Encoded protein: CASSVGSGPNQPQHF.